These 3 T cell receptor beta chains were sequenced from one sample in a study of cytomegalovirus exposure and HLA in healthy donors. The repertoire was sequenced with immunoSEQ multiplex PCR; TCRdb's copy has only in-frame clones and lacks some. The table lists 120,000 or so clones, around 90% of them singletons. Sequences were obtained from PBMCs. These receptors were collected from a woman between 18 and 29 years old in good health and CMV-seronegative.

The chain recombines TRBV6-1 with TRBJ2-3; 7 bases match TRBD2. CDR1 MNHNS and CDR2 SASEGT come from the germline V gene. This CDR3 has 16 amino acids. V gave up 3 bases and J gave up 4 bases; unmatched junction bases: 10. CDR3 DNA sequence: TGTGCCAGCAGTGACCGACTAGCCGCGCGGGCAGATACGCAGTATTTT. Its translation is CASSDRLAARADTQYF.

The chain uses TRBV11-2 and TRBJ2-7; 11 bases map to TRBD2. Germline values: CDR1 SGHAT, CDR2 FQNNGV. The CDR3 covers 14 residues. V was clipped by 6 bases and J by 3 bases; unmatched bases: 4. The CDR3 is CASRPGLADYEQYF. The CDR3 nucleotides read TGTGCCAGCAGACCGGGACTAGCGGACTACGAGCAGTACTTC.

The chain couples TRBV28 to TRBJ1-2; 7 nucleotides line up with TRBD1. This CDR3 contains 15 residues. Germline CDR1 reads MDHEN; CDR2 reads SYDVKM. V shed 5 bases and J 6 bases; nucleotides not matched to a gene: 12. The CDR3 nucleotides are TGTGCCAGCAGTCTCTACCAGGGGGTGGGAGATGGCTACACCTTC. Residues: CASSLYQGVGDGYTF.